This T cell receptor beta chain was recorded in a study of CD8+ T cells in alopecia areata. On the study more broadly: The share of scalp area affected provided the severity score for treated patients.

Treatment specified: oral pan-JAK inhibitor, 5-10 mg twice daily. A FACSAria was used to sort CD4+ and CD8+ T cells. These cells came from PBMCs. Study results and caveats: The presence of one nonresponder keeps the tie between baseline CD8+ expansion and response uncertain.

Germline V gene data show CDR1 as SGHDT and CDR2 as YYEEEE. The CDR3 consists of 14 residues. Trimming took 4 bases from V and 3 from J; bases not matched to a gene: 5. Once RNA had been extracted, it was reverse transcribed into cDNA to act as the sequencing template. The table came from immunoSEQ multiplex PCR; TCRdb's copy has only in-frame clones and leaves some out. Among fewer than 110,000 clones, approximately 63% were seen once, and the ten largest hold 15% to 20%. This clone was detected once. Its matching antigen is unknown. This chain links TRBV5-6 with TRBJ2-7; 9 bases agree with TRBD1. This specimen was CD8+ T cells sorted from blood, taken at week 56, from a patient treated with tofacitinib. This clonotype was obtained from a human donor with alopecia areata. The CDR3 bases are TGTGCCAGCAGCGCCCGGGACAGGGTCTACGAGCAGTACTTC. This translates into CASSARDRVYEQYF.